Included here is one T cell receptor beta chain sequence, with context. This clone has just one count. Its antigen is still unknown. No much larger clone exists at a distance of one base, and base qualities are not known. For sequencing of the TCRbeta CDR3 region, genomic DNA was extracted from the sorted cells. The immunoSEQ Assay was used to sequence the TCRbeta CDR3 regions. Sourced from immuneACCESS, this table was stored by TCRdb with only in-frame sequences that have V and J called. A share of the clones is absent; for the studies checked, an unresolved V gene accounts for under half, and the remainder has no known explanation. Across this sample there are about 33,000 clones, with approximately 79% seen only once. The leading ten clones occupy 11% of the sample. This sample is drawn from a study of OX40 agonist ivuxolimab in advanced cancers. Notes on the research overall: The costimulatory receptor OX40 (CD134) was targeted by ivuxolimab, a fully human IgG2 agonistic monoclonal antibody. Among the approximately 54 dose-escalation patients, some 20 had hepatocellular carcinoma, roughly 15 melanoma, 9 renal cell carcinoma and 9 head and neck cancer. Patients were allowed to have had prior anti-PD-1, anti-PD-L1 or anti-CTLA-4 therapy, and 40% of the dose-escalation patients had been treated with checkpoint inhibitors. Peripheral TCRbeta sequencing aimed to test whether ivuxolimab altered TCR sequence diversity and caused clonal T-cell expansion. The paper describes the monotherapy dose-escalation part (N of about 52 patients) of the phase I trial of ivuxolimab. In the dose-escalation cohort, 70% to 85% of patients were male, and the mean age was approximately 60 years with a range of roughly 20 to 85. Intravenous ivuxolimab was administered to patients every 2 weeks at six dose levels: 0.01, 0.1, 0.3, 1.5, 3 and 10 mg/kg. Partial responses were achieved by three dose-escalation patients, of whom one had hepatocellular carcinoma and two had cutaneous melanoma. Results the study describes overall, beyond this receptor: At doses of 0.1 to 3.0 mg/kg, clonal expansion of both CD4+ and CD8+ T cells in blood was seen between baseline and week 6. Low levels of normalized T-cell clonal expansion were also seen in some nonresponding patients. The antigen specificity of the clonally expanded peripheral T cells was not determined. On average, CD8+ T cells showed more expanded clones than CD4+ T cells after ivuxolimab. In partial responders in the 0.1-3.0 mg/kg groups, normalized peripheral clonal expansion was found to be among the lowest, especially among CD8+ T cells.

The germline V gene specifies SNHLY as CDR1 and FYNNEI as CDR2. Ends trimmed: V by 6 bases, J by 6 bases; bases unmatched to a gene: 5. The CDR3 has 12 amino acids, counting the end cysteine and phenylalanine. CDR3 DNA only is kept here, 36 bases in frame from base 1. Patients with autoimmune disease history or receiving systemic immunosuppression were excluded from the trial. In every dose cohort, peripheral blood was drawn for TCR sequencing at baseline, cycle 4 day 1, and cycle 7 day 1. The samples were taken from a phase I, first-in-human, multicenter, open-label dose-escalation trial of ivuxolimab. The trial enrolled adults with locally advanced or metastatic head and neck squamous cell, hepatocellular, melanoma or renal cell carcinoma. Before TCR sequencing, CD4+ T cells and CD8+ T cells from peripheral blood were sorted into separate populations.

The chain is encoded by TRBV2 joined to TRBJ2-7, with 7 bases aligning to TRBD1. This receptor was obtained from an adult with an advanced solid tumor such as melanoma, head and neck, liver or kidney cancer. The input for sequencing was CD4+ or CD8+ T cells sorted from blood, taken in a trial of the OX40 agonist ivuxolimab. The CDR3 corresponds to CASRAAGGEQYF. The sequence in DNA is TGTGCCAGCAGGGCTGCAGGGGGCGAGCAGTACTTC. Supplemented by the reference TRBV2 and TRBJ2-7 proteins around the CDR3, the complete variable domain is EPEVTQTPSHQVTQMGQEVILRCVPISNHLYFYWYRQILGQKVEFLVSFYNNEISEKSEIFDDQFSVERPDGSNFTLKIRSTKLEDSAMYFCASRAAGGEQYFGPGTRLTVT.